These 14 T cell receptor beta chains originate from one sample sequenced in a study of CXCR3-negative and CXCR3-positive naive CD8 T cells. 5' RACE with UMI labels generated the TRB cDNA libraries. Reanalyzing the 5' RACE reads, TCRdb keeps one entry per CDR3 protein, without DNA. This repertoire includes around 6,700 distinct CDR3 sequences. The source material was naive CXCR3- CD8+ T cells from blood. Subset specified: CD45RO-CCR7+CD27+CD95- naive CD8+ T cells lacking CXCR3 (TNR3-). These receptors were collected from a human donor in good health. Some clones in this sample may be carry-over from other donors' samples.

The chain employs TRBV6-6 and TRBJ2-1; no DNA is available, so the TRBD1 call from TCRdb remains unchecked. The CDR3 contains 13 residues. Germline CDR1 reads MNHNY; CDR2 reads SVGAGI (reference sequence). The CDR3 sequence: CASSNEREWEQFF.

This chain joins TRBV29-1 and TRBJ2-3. This CDR3 region has 14 residues. Germline CDR1 SQVTM, CDR2 ANQGSEA. The CDR3 here is CSVDGEWSTDTQYF.

The genes are TRBV19 and TRBJ1-1; TCRdb returns TRBD1, unconfirmable since there is no DNA. Germline V gene lookup returns CDR1 LNHDA and CDR2 SQIVND (reference sequence). The CDR3 totals 14 residues. CDR3: CASRERQLNTEAFF.

The V and J genes are TRBV29-1 and TRBJ2-2. The CDR3 covers 11 residues. Germline CDR1 reads SQVTM; CDR2 reads ANQGSEA. CDR3 in amino acids: CSVVDSGELFF.

Judged by frequency, this clonotype is medium-sized (0.01 to 0.1%). V usage is TRBV20-1 and J usage is TRBJ2-2. This CDR3 is 13 amino acids long. Germline V gene sequence: CDR1 DFQATT, CDR2 SNEGSKA (reference sequence). The CDR3 reads CSARVRYAGELFF.

This clonotype shows up as medium-sized by frequency. CDR3: CASSKIGGATDTGELFF. The V call is TRBV21-1, the J call TRBJ2-2; lacking DNA, the TRBD2 call made by TCRdb goes unchecked. TRBV21-1 is labeled a pseudogene. This CDR3 is 17 amino acids long.

According to its frequency, this clonotype is medium-sized. The gene calls are TRBV5-1 and TRBJ1-4; TCRdb proposes TRBD1, but this gene call is untestable without DNA. Germline V gives CDR1 SGHRS, CDR2 YFSETQ. CDR3 length: 15 residues. The CDR3 here is CASSRTGGQFEKLFF.

V gene TRBV7-9 combines with J gene TRBJ1-2. This CDR3 is 14 amino acids long. Germline V gene sequence: CDR1 SEHNR, CDR2 FQNEAQ (reference sequence). CDR3 loop: CASSPTDGNWGYTF. Combining the CDR3 with reference TRBV7-9 and TRBJ1-2 gives the whole variable domain DTGVSQNPRHKITKRGQNVTFRCDPISEHNRLYWYRQTLGQGPEFLTYFQNEAQLEKSRLLSDRFSAERPKGSFSTLEIQRTEQGDSAMYLCASSPTDGNWGYTFGSGTRLTVV.

This chain links TRBV11-3 with TRBJ2-4; TCRdb designates TRBD2, a call that cannot be tested without DNA. This CDR3 region has 14 residues. CDR1 is SGHNT, CDR2 YENEEA, per germline. The CDR3 sequence is CASSSTEGENIQYF.

This clonotype shows up as medium-sized by frequency. The CDR3 sequence is CASSLDRGSGAFF. The chain employs TRBV7-8 and TRBJ1-1; the TCRdb D gene call, TRBD1, has no DNA to confirm it. Looked up from germline, CDR1 is SGHVS and CDR2 is FQNEAQ. This CDR3 contains 13 residues.

V and J are TRBV7-8 and TRBJ1-6; TCRdb names TRBD1, which stays unverified in the absence of DNA. Germline CDR1 is SGHVS and CDR2 is FQNEAQ. The CDR3 loop spans 15 amino acids. This chain's CDR3 is CASSLRQDFNSPLHF.

The J gene is TRBJ1-5, the V gene TRBV27; TCRdb proposes TRBD1, but this gene call is untestable without DNA. The germline CDR1 and CDR2 sequences are MNHEY and SMNVEV (reference sequence). The CDR3 totals 15 residues. CDR3 region: CASSSTGMSNQPQHF.

According to its frequency, this clonotype is medium-sized. The chain uses TRBV5-1 and TRBJ2-7. Germline CDR1 reads SGHRS; CDR2 reads YFSETQ. This CDR3 region has 13 residues. CDR3 residues: CASGKDDSYEQYF.

The genes are TRBV20-1 and TRBJ1-2; the TRBD1 assignment by TCRdb is unverifiable without DNA. The CDR3 extends over 14 amino acids. Germline V lookup: CDR1 DFQATT, CDR2 SNEGSKA (reference sequence). The CDR3 protein is CSAGPGQGSYGYTF.